This T cell receptor beta chain was observed in a study of blood T cell repertoires in COVID-19 (dated by TCRdb to the early 2020s). A note on the overall study: Samples covering the acute and convalescent phases of COVID-19 were provided by collaborators in the United States, Italy and Spain. The prospective study material was composed of cDNA or gDNA derived from T cells, B-cell-depleted T cells, or PBMCs. The repertoires were made available in a free public database intended to serve as a resource for research on the immune response to SARS-CoV-2. Nearly every sample came with metadata listing a de-identified subject ID, COVID-19 status, age in years and sex. The samples were drawn from the first 160 participants of the ongoing ImmuneRACE study and from 950 to 1,500 subjects provided by 6 global collaborators. Subjects who had been exposed to COVID-19, were actively infected with it, or had recovered from it provided the deeply sampled blood TCRbeta repertoires that made up the dataset. Where HLA class I and class II types were available, the types were taken from metadata supplied by the sample provider, not from assay-based typing.

What the work shows at the level of the full study, not this receptor alone: Clinical and demographic metadata were provided uncurated, with the amount varying by source and participant.

Enrolling through a virtual design, the prospective study's participants ranged in age from roughly 18 to 90 years and lived across 24 United States geographic areas. Cohort assignment in the prospective study relied on participant-reported clinical history from a screening survey and a study questionnaire. Recovered participants in ImmuneRACE Cohort 3 were defined by two consecutive negative NP/OP PCR tests, clearance by a healthcare professional, or resolution of symptoms. In the prospective study, whole blood, serum and a nasopharyngeal or oropharyngeal swab were collected from each participant by mobile phlebotomists. Over a roughly two-month period, participants in the prospective study had the option of providing additional blood draws and questionnaires. Prospective study blood samples were shipped either frozen or at room temperature before DNA extraction. The immunoSEQ Assay, a bias-controlled multiplex PCR, was used to amplify TCRbeta CDR3 regions from genomic DNA. On the authors' methods: The number of nucleated cells in each sample was estimated from the amplification of reference gene primers within the assay. To quantify the absolute abundance of each unique TCRbeta CDR3 rearrangement, sequence reads were collapsed and filtered. Productive Simpson clonality was computed per sample as the square root of Simpson's diversity index over productive rearrangements. This immuneACCESS table, as held by TCRdb, lists in-frame sequences with V and J called but not all clones. Of the missing ones, under half trace to an unresolved V gene in checked studies; the others have no known cause. The DNA gave D and trimming, while V, J and clone size come from that table. The sample data list over 150,000 clones, and more than 75% of these were observed just once. About 7% of the sample rests with the top ten.

On this clone: No antigen is known for it. No quality values exist for individual bases; no much larger clone is one base distant.

CDR1 and CDR2, looked up from the germline V gene (reference sequence), are MNHEY and SMNVEV. V ends up 4 bases short and J 4 bases short, with an unmatched junction base count of 7. The CDR3 runs 15 amino acids, cysteine and phenylalanine included. Only the CDR3 DNA is retained, 45 bases long and in frame from the first base. The chain uses TRBV27 and TRBJ2-1; the junction holds 7 bases that match TRBD2. The clonotype was recovered from a woman between 45 and 65 years old who had recovered from COVID-19. Sample: PBMCs or T cells enriched from blood (not recorded which). The encoded CDR3 is CASSWRETFYNEQFF. The base sequence is TGTGCCAGCAGTTGGCGGGAGACTTTTTACAATGAGCAGTTCTTC.